A selection of T cell receptor beta chains follows, all from one sample in a study of cytomegalovirus exposure and HLA in healthy donors. TCRdb keeps only in-frame clones here, not all; method: immunoSEQ multiplex PCR. The sample has roughly 100,000 clones; about 64% are singletons. Sequencing was carried out using PBMCs. These receptors were collected from a female donor in good health and CMV-seronegative. The conserved cysteine and the conserved F or W are not part of the CDR3 here.

V gene	CDR3 length	J gene	CDR3 protein
TRBV7-3	13	TRBJ2-2	ASSLRSLDTGELF
TRBV7-2	12	TRBJ1-3	ASSFSRPGNTIY
TRBV11-2	15	TRBJ1-3	ASSRTGQLISGNTIY
TRBV9	14	TRBJ2-2	ASTGGTRVNTGELF
TRBV7-7	13	TRBJ2-1	ASSLRRVKYNEQF
TRBV4-2	14	-	ASSQDIAGSSYEQY
TRBV4-1	19	TRBJ2-7	ASSQALPLTPGLATLYEQY
TRBV18	12	TRBJ2-7	ASSQTRDRYEQY
TRBV29-1	10	TRBJ2-1	STGLAGSEQF
TRBV2	13	TRBJ2-2	ASKVGLSGTGELF
TRBV4-1	13	TRBJ2-1	ASSQGGTAYNEQF
TRBV11-3	13	TRBJ2-2	ASSPGGRDTGELF
TRBV29-1	11	TRBJ2-5	SVSGTVKETQY
TRBV4-2	11	TRBJ1-2	ASSQGQGAGYT
TRBV11-3	13	TRBJ2-2	ASSLSGPNTGELF
TRBV6-6	9	TRBJ2-5	ASSNKETQY
TRBV15	14	TRBJ2-2	ATSAGQFANTGELF
TRBV6-4	13	TRBJ2-3	ASSDDAGATDTQY
TRBV21-1	15	TRBJ1-5	ASSKSCSGEIDQPQH
TRBV9	11	TRBJ1-2	ASSVGTEGGYT
TRBV10-3	13	TRBJ2-1	AITASGRLNNEQF
TRBV5-4	11	TRBJ1-2	ASSLGGARGYT
TRBV7-8	12	TRBJ1-1	ASSLAAGRAEAF
TRBV7-3	13	TRBJ2-1	ASSSQGGRGREQF
TRBV13	14	TRBJ1-4	ASSFAGRRTNEKLF
TRBV21-1	13	TRBJ2-5	ASPIAAIMGETQY
TRBV4-1	16	TRBJ2-2	ASSLRLAGEMNTGELF
TRBV7-8	14	TRBJ2-1	ASSQRGLAGLNEQF
TRBV7-9	10	TRBJ2-1	ASSHQGREQF
TRBV19	11	TRBJ2-7	ASSIQGKNEQY
TRBV29-1	11	TRBJ2-7	SPGAGASYEQY
TRBV27	11	TRBJ1-2	ASSFGGDYGYT
TRBV18	15	TRBJ2-1	ASSPMHPSGKGNEQF
TRBV2	11	TRBJ1-2	ASSEAGQYGYT